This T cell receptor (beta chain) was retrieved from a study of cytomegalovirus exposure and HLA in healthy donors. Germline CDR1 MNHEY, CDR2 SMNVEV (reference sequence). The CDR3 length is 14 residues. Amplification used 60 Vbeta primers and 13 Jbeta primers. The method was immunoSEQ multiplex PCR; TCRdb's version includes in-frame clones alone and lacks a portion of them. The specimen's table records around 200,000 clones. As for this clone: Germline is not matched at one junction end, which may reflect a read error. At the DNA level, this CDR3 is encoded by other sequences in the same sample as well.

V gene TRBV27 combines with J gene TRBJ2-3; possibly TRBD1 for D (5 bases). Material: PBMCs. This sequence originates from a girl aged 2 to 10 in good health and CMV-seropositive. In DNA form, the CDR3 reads TGTGCCACCGGTAGTGGGGCTACCACGGATACGCAGTACTTT. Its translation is CATGSGATTDTQYF.